Listed here are 4 T cell receptor beta chains from one sample, sequenced in a study of blood T cell repertoires in COVID-19. Here immunoSEQ multiplex PCR was the method, and the copy in TCRdb shows in-frame clones only, minus some. This table has about 400,000 clones, about 90% appearing once. Sequencing input: PBMCs or T cells enriched from blood (not recorded which). The receptors stem from a woman aged 25 to 39 who had recovered from COVID-19.

CDR3 nucleotides: TGTGCCAGCTCACGAGGGACAGAAAACTACGAGCAGTACTTC. It codes for CASSRGTENYEQYF. The V call is TRBV18, the J call TRBJ2-7; TRBD1 aligns across 7 bases. This CDR3 has 14 amino acids. Per the germline V gene, CDR1 is KGHSH and CDR2 is LQKENI. Losses at the gene ends were 4 bases for V and 3 bases for J; bases not matched to a gene: 6. Supplemented by reference TRBV18 and TRBJ2-7, the full variable domain reads NAGVMQNPRHLVRRRGQEARLRCSPMKGHSHVYWYRQLPEEGLKFMVYLQKENIIDESGMPKERFSAEFPKEGPSILRIQQVVRGDSAAYFCASSRGTENYEQYFGPGTRLTVT.

The gene calls are TRBV27 and TRBJ2-7; a weak D match, TRBD2 (6 bases). The length of the CDR3 is 16 residues. V lost 2 bases and J lost 0, with 14 bases in between. In germline, CDR1 is MNHEY, CDR2 SMNVEV (reference sequence). CDR3 nucleotides: TGTGCCAGCAGTTTAATTGGCGGGATAAGCTCCTACGAGCAGTACTTC. This codes for CASSLIGGISSYEQYF.

This clone came up once. The chain links TRBV4-1 to TRBJ1-4; 9 positions match TRBD1. The germline V gene encodes CDR1 MGHRA and CDR2 YSYEKL. The ends lost 1 base at V and 7 bases at J; junction bases unmatched: 4. The CDR3 spans 15 residues. The DNA for the CDR3 is TGCGCCAGCAGCCAAGTTGGGACAGGGAGTGAAAAACTGTTTTTT. Its protein product is CASSQVGTGSEKLFF.

This chain uses TRBV3-1 (or the pseudogene TRBV3-2) with TRBJ1-6, with a possible D match to TRBD1 (6 bases). CDR1 is LGHDT and CDR2 is YNNKEL in the germline V gene (reference sequence). Trimming shortened V by 5 bases and J by 4 bases, and 9 bases separated the two germline ends. This CDR3 spans 14 amino acids. The CDR3 DNA is TGTGCCAGCAGCTACGGACAGTATAATTCACCCCTCCACTTT. Its translation is CASSYGQYNSPLHF.